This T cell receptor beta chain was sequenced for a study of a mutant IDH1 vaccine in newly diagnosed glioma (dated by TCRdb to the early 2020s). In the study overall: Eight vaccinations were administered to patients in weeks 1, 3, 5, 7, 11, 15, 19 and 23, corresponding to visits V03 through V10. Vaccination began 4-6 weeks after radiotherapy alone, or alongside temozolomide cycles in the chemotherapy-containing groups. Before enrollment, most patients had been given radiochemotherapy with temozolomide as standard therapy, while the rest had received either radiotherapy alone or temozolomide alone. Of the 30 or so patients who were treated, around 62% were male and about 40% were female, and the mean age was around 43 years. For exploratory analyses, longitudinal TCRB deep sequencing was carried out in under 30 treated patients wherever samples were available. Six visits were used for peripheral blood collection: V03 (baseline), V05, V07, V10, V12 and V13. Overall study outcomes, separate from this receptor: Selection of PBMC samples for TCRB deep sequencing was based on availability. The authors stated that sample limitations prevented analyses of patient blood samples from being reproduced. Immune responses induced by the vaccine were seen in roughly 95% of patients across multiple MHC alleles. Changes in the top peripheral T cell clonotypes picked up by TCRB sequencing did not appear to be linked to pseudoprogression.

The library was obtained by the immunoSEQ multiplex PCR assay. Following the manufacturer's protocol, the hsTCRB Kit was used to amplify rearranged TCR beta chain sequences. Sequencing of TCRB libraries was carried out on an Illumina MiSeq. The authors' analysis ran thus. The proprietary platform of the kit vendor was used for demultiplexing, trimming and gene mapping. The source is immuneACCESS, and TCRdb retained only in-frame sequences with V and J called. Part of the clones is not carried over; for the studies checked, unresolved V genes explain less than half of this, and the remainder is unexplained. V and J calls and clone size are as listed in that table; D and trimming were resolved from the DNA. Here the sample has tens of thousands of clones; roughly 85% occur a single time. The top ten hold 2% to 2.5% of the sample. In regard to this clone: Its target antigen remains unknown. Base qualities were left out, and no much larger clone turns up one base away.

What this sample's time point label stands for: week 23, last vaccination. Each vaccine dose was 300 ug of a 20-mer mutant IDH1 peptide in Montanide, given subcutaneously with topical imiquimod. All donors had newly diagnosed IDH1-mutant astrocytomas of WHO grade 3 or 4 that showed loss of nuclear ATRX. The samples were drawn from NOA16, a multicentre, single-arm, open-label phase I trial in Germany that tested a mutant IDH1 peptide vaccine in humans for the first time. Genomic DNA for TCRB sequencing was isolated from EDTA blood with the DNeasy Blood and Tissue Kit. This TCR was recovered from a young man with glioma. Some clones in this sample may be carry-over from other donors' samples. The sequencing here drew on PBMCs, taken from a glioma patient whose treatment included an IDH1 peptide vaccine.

The CDR3 protein is CAWSVPPYRKVGQPQHF. The DNA sequence follows: TGTGCCTGGAGTGTGCCCCCGTACCGAAAAGTTGGTCAGCCCCAGCATTTT. Recombination joined TRBV30 with TRBJ1-5; no D gene is confidently identified. CDR1 and CDR2 were assigned from the germline V gene (reference sequence) as GTSNPN and SVGIG. Trimming takes 0 bases from V and 6 bases from J, and the germline ends sit 21 bases apart. CDR3 length: 17 amino acids, cysteine to phenylalanine. Only CDR3 DNA is held: 51 bases, read in frame from base 1. With the portions outside the CDR3 filled from the reference TRBV30 and TRBJ1-5 genes, the complete variable region becomes SQTIHQWPATLVQPVGSPLSLECTVEGTSNPNLYWYRQAAGRGLQLLFYSVGIGQISSEVPQNLSASRPQDRQFILSSKKLLLSDSGFYLCAWSVPPYRKVGQPQHFGDGTRLSIL.